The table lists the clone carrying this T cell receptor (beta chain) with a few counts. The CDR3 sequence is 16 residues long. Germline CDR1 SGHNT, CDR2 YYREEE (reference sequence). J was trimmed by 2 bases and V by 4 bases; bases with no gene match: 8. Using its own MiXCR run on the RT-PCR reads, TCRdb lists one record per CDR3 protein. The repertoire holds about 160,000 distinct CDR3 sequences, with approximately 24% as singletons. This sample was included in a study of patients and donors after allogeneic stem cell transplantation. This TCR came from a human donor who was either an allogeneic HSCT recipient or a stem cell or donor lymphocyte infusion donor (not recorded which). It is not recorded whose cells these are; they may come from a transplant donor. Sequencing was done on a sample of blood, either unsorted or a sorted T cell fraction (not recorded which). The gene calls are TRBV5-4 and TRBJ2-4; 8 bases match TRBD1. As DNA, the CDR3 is TGTGCCAGCAGCGGAGGACAGGGCCCTACCAAAAACATTCAGTACTTC. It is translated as CASSGGQGPTKNIQYF.